This T cell receptor (beta chain) was obtained from a study of regulatory T cells in long-lasting Graves disease. For the study at large: Persistence in Graves' disease required over 5 years of antithyroid drugs plus positive TSH receptor antibodies.

Investigators prepared the TCR beta libraries by applying iRepertoire HTBI primers and Arm-PCR of CDR3 regions. A single record per CDR3 protein comes from TCRdb applying MiXCR to the multiplex PCR reads. The table shows about 450,000 distinct CDR3 sequences, with 23% occurring only once. V was clipped by 2 bases and J by 2 bases, with 14 bases between them. CDR3 length equals 15 residues. CDR1 and CDR2 (germline): GTSNPN, SVGIG (reference sequence). The sample's time point: persistent/refractory GD, antithyroid drugs over 5 years with positive TRAb. Generation of the TCR library employed RNA extracted from PBMCs. This clonotype was seen a few times.

The rearrangement uses TRBV30 and TRBJ2-3; D is perhaps TRBD2 (5 bases). The sequencing here drew on peripheral blood mononuclear cells (PBMCs), taken when the disease was refractory, from a patient treated with antithyroid drugs. The clonotype was recovered from a female donor with Graves disease. The CDR3, as DNA: TGTGCCTGGAGTTCTCAACTAGGAATCACAGATACGCAGTATTTT. This gives the protein CAWSSQLGITDTQYF. Full variable domain (rest looked up from reference TRBV30 and TRBJ2-3): SQTIHQWPATLVQPVGSPLSLECTVEGTSNPNLYWYRQAAGRGLQLLFYSVGIGQISSEVPQNLSASRPQDRQFILSSKKLLLSDSGFYLCAWSSQLGITDTQYFGPGTRLTVL.